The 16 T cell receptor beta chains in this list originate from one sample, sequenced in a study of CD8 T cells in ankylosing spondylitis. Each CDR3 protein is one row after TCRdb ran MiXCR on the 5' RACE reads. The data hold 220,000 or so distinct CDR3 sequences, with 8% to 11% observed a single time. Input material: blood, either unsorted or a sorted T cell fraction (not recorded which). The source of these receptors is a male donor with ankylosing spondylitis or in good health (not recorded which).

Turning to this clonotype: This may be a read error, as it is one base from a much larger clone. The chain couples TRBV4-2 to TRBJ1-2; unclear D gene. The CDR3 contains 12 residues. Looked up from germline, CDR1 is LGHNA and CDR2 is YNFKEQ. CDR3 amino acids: CASSQDNYGDTF. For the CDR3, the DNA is TGTGCCAGCAGCCAAGATAACTATGGCGACACCTTC.

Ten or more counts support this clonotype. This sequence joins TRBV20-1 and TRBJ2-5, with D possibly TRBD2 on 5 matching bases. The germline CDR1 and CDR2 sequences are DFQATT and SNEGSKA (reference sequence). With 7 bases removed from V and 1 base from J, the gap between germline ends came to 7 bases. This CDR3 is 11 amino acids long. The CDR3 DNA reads TGCAGTGGACTAACCCAAGAGACCCAGTACTTC. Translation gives CSGLTQETQYF.

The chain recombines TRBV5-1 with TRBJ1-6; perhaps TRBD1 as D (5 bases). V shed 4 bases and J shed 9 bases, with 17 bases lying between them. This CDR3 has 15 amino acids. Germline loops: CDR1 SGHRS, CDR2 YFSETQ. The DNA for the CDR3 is TGCGCCAGCAGCCTAATGACAGTCTCGGGTTCACCCCTCCACTTT. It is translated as CASSLMTVSGSPLHF.

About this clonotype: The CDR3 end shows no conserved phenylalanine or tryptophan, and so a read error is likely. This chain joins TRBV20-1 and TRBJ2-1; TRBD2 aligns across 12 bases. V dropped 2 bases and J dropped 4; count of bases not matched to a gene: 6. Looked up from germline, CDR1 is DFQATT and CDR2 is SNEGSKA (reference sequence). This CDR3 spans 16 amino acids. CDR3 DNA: TGCAGTGCTAGACCCCCTAGCGGGGGGGTTTACAATGAGCAGTTCCTC. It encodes CSARPPSGGVYNEQFL.

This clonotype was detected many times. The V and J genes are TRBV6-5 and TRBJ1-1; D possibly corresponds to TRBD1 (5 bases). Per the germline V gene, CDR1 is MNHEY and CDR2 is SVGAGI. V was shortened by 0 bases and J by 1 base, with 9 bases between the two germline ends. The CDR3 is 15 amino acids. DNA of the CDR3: TGTGCCAGCAGTTACTCGTGGCAGGGGAACACTGAAGCTTTCTTT. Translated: CASSYSWQGNTEAFF.

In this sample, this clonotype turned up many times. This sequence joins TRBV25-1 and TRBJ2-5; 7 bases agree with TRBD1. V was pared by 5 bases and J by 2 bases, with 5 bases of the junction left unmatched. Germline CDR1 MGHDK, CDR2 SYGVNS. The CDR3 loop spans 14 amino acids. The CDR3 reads CASSTHRGQETQYF. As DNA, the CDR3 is TGTGCCAGCAGTACACACAGGGGTCAAGAGACCCAGTACTTC.

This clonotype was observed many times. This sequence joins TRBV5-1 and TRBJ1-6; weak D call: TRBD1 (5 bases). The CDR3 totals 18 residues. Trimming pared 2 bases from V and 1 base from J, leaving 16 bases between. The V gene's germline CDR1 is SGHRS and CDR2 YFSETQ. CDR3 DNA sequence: TGCGCCAGCAGCTTAGATGGGCAGGGCGGATCCTATAATTCACCCCTCCACTTT. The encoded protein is CASSLDGQGGSYNSPLHF.

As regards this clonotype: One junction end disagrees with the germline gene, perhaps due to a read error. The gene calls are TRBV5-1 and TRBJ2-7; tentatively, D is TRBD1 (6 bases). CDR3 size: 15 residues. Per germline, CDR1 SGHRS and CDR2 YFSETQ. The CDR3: CASSLSGQLTYERYF. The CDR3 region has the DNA TGCGCCAGCAGCTTGTCCGGACAGCTTACCTACGAGCGGTACTTC.

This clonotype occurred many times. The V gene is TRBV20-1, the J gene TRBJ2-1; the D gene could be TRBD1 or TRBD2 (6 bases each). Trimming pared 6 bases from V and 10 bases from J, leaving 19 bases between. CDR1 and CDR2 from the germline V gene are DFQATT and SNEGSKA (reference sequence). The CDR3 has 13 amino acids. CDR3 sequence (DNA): TGCAGTGCCGAGGGGGGCGCCGCAGGGGAGCAGTTCTTC. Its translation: CSAEGGAAGEQFF.

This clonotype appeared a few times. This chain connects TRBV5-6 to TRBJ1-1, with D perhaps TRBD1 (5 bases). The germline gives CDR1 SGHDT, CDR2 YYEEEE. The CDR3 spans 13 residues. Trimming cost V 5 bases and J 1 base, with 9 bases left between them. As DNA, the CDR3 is TGTGCCAGCAGGGGGGTCAGGAACACTGAAGCTTTCTTT. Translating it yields CASRGVRNTEAFF.

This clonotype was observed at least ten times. CDR3 nucleotide sequence: TGTGCCAGCAGCCAAGGTTACATGGGTCAGTACTTC. Translating it yields CASSQGYMGQYF. The chain has TRBV3-1 and TRBJ2-7; D call uncertain. The ends were cut back, 1 base at V and 10 bases at J, with 11 bases in the middle. Germline V lookup: CDR1 LGHDT, CDR2 YNNKEL (reference sequence). The CDR3 runs to 12 residues.

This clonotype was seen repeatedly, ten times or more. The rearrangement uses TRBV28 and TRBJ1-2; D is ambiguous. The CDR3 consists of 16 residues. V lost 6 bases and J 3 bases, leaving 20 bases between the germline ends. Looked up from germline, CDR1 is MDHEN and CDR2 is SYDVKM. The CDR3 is CASRKTYPEGYYGYTF. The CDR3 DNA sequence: TGTGCCAGCAGAAAAACATACCCTGAGGGTTACTATGGCTACACCTTC.

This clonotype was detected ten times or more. The CDR3 nucleotides read TGCGCCAGCAGCTCATCAGGGGGTGTTAATTCACCCCTCCACTTT. Protein sequence: CASSSSGGVNSPLHF. This chain uses TRBV5-1 with TRBJ1-6; 7 nucleotides line up with TRBD1. Looked up from germline, CDR1 is SGHRS and CDR2 is YFSETQ. Germline trimming cut 3 bases from V and 6 bases from J; bases unmatched to any gene: 6. The CDR3 is 15 amino acids.

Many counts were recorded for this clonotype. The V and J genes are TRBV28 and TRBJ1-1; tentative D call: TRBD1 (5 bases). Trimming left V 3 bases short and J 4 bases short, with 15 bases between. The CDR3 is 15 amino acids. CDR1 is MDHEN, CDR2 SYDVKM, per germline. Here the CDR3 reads CASSFPPDGTTEAFF. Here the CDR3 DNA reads TGTGCCAGCAGTTTCCCCCCCGACGGGACCACTGAAGCTTTCTTT.

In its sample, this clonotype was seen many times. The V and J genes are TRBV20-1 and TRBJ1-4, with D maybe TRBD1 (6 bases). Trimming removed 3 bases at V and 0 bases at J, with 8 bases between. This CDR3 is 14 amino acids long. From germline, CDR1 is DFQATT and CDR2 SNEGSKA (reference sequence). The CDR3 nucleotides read TGCAGTGCTAGGGGGGCGGCAACTAATGAAAAACTGTTTTTT. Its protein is CSARGAATNEKLFF.

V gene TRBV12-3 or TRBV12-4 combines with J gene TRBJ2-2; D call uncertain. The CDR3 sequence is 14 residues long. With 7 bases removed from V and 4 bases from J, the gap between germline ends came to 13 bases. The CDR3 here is CASTLPEFTGELFF. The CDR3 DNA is TGTGCCAGCACCCTCCCGGAATTCACCGGGGAGCTGTTTTTT.